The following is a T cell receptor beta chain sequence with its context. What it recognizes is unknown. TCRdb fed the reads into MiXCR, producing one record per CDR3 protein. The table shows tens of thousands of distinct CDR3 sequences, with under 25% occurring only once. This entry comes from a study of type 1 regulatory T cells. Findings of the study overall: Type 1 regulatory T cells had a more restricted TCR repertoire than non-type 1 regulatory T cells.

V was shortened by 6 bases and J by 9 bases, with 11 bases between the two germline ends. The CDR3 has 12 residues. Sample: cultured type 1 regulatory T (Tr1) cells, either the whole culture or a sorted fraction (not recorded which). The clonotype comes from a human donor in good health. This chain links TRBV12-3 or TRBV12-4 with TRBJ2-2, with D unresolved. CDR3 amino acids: CASRQESRELFF. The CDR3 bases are TGTGCCAGCAGGCAGGAGTCCCGGGAGCTGTTTTTT.